This section outlines one TCR beta chain sequence together with its context. No antigen is known for it. Different DNA sequences within this sample yield the same CDR3. The sample is drawn from a study of cytomegalovirus exposure and HLA in healthy donors. Germline V lookup: CDR1 SGHNT, CDR2 YYREEE (reference sequence). This CDR3 region has 12 residues. Trimming took 0 bases from V and 3 from J, leaving 4 bases between them. Vbeta (60) and Jbeta (13) primers were used in the PCR. Measured with immunoSEQ multiplex PCR; TCRdb has only the in-frame clones, and not every one. The sample holds 130,000 or so clones, 78% seen once. Study-level findings and limits: Altogether, 160 or so TCR beta chains were recorded as cytomegalovirus-associated. Later analysis suggested links between common viral pathogens and several top significant clusters. In most subjects, TCR beta sequences reportedly gave accurate predictions of HLA-A and HLA-B alleles.

The chain employs TRBV5-4 and TRBJ2-7; D not resolved. The TCR originated in a woman in her late teens or twenties in good health and CMV-seronegative. Sequencing was carried out using PBMCs. The CDR3 is CASSLDFYEQYF. The CDR3 DNA reads as TGTGCCAGCAGCTTGGACTTCTACGAGCAGTACTTC. Looking up the rest from reference TRBV5-4 and TRBJ2-7 gives the full variable domain: ETGVTQSPTHLIKTRGQQVTLRCSSQSGHNTVSWYQQALGQGPQFIFQYYREEENGRGNFPPRFSGLQFPNYSSELNVNALELDDSALYLCASSLDFYEQYFGPGTRLTVT.